Below are 9 T cell receptor beta chains sequenced from a single sample in a study of shared clonotypes between healthy human individuals. Data came from immunoSEQ multiplex PCR; TCRdb stores just in-frame clones and leaves some out. There are 2 million to 2.5 million clones in the sample; around 95% occur only once, and roughly 0.13% lies in the top ten. The sequenced material came from naive CD4+ T cells sorted from blood. The subset was: CD45RA+ positively selected. The receptors come from a young man in good health.

J is TRBJ1-4 and V is TRBV19; the match to TRBD1 covers 7 bases. Germline V gives CDR1 LNHDA, CDR2 SQIVND (reference sequence). V trimming: 7 bases; J trimming: 5 bases; junction bases outside the gene matches: 7. The CDR3 has 14 residues. This CDR3 is CASTGTALNEKLFF. DNA of the CDR3: TGTGCCAGTACCGGGACAGCTCTCAATGAAAAACTGTTTTTT.

V gene TRBV4-2 combines with J gene TRBJ1-4; D might be TRBD1 (6 bases). CDR1 LGHNA and CDR2 YNFKEQ come from the germline V gene. V was shortened by 4 bases and J by 7 bases, with 13 bases between the two germline ends. The CDR3 has 14 amino acids. The CDR3 region is CASSRPGEGEKLFF. In DNA form, the CDR3 reads TGTGCCAGCAGCCGACCAGGGGAAGGTGAAAAACTGTTTTTT.

The genes are TRBV4-3 and TRBJ1-2, with 7 bases matching TRBD1. Germline V lookup: CDR1 LGHNA, CDR2 YSLEER. J was trimmed by 5 bases and V by 4 bases; bases with no gene match: 16. The CDR3 has 17 amino acids. DNA for the CDR3: TGCGCCAGCAGCCCAGGCTTAGAAGGGGGCGAGGGGTATGGCTACACCTTC. Its translation: CASSPGLEGGEGYGYTF.

CDR3 bases: TGTGCCAGTAGCAGGACTAGCGGGGATAACACCGGGGAGCTGTTTTTT. Protein: CASSRTSGDNTGELFF. The chain joins TRBV19 to TRBJ2-2, with 12 bases fitting TRBD2. From germline, CDR1 is LNHDA and CDR2 SQIVND (reference sequence). This CDR3 is built from 16 residues. Trimming at V came to 6 bases and at J to 2 bases, leaving 4 bases not matched to a gene.

This clone appeared once. The rearrangement joins TRBV6-1 to TRBJ2-7; the match to TRBD2 covers 9 bases. V trimming: 6 bases; J trimming: 4 bases; junction bases outside the gene matches: 4. CDR1 and CDR2 from the germline V gene are MNHNS and SASEGT. This CDR3 has 13 residues. CDR3 DNA sequence: TGTGCCAGCAGGAAAGCGGGGGGTTACGAGCAGTACTTC. It is translated as CASRKAGGYEQYF.

This sequence joins TRBV18 and TRBJ1-3, with TRBD1 matching over 8 bases. The CDR3 runs to 15 residues. V lost 6 bases to trimming and J lost 0 bases; unmatched junction nucleotides: 4. Per germline, CDR1 KGHSH and CDR2 LQKENI. CDR3 in amino acids: CASSPTGGSGNTIYF. Written as DNA, the CDR3 is TGTGCCAGCTCGCCAACAGGGGGCTCTGGAAACACCATATATTTT.

The genes are TRBV7-3 and TRBJ2-1, with TRBD1 matching over 10 bases. The V and J ends lost 6 bases and 7 bases, in that order; junction bases with no gene match: 9. In germline, CDR1 is SGHTA, CDR2 FQGTGA. CDR3 length: 15 residues. Here the CDR3 DNA reads TGTGCCAGCAGTGGAGACAGGGGGCGCACAAATGAGCAGTTCTTC. This codes for CASSGDRGRTNEQFF.

The rearrangement uses TRBV25-1 and TRBJ2-7; 10 positions agree with TRBD2. The CDR3 contains 13 residues. Germline trimming cut 8 bases from V and 2 bases from J; bases unmatched to any gene: 3. CDR1 is MGHDK and CDR2 is SYGVNS in the germline V gene. The DNA for the CDR3 is TGTGCCAGCGGGCTAGCGGGAGCCTACGAGCAGTACTTC. It encodes CASGLAGAYEQYF.

V is TRBV7-9 and J is TRBJ2-1, with 9 bases matching TRBD1. Germline CDR1 and CDR2: SEHNR and FQNEAQ (reference sequence). CDR3 length: 16 residues. V shed 3 bases and J 8 bases; nucleotides not matched to a gene: 11. The CDR3 region has the DNA TGTGCCAGCAGCTTCGAGCCCGGGACAGGGCGGCATGAGCAGTTCTTC. It codes for CASSFEPGTGRHEQFF.